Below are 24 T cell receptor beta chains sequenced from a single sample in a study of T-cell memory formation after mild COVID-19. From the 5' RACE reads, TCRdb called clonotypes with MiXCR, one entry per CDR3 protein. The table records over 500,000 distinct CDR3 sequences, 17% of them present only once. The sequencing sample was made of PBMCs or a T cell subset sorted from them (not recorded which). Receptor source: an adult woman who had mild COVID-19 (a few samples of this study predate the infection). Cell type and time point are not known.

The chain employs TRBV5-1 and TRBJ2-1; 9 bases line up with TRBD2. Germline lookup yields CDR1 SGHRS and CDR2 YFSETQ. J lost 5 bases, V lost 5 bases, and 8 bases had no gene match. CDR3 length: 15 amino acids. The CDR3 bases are TGCGCCAGCAGACCCTTAGCGGGGGTAGACAATGAGCAGTTCTTC. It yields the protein CASRPLAGVDNEQFF.

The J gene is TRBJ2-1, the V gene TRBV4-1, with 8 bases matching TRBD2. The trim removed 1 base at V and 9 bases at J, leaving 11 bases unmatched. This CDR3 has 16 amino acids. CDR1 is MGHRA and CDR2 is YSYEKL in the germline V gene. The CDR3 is CASSQAAGTSDFEQFF. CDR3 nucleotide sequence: TGCGCCAGCAGCCAAGCCGCCGGGACTAGTGACTTTGAGCAGTTCTTC.

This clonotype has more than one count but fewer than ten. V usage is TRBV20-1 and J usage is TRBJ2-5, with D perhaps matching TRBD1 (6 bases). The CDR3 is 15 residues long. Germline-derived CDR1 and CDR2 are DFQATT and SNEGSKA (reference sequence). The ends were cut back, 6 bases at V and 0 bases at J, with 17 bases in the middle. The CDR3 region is CSAAVPGTYQETQYF. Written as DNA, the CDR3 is TGCAGTGCGGCAGTTCCAGGGACATACCAAGAGACCCAGTACTTC.

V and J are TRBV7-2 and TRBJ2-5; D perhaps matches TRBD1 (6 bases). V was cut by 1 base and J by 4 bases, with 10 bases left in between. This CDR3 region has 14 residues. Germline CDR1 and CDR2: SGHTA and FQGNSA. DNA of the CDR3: TGTGCCAGCAGCTTAGGGGGGCCGGGAGAGACCCAGTACTTC. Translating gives CASSLGGPGETQYF.

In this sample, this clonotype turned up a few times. The CDR3 coding sequence is TGTGCCAGCAGCAAGGACTACAATGAGCAGTTCTTC. This codes for CASSKDYNEQFF. The chain uses TRBV5-5 and TRBJ2-1, with unresolved D. V lost 4 bases, J lost 3 bases, and 5 bases lay in between. CDR1 is SGHKS and CDR2 is YYEKEE in the germline V gene (reference sequence). CDR3 length: 12 residues. Based on the CDR3 plus reference TRBV5-5 and TRBJ2-1, the full variable domain is DAGVTQSPTHLIKTRGQQVTLRCSPISGHKSVSWYQQVLGQGPQFIFQYYEKEERGRGNFPDRFSARQFPNYSSELNVNALLLGDSALYLCASSKDYNEQFFGPGTRLTVL.

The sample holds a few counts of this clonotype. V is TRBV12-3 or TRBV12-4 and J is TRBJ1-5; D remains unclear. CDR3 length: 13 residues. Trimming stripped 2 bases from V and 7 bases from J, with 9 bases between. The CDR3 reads CASSLSGGQPQHF. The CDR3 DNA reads TGTGCCAGCAGTTTATCGGGCGGCCAGCCCCAGCATTTT.

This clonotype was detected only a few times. The CDR3 sequence: CASSLAGQGGTDTQYF. The CDR3 bases are TGCGCCAGCAGCTTGGCTGGACAGGGGGGAACAGATACGCAGTATTTT. The V and J genes are TRBV5-1 and TRBJ2-3; 10 bases map to TRBD1. Germline-derived CDR1 and CDR2 are SGHRS and YFSETQ. V lost 0 bases, J lost 3 bases, and 4 bases stayed unmatched. The CDR3 is 16 amino acids.

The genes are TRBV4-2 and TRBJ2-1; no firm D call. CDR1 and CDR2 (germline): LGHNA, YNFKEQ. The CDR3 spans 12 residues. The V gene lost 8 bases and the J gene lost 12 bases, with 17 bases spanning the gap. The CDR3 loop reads CASAAELNPQFF. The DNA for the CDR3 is TGTGCCAGCGCGGCAGAGTTGAACCCGCAGTTCTTC.

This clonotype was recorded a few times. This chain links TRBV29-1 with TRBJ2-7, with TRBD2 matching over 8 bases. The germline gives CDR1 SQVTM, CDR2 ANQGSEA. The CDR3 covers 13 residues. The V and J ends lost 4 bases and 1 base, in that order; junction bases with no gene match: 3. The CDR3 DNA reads TGCAGCGTTGCTTTAGCGGGATCCTACGAGCAGTACTTC. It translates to CSVALAGSYEQYF.

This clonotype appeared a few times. The CDR3, as DNA: TGCAGTGCCAGTGTGGGGACAGTCTCCTACGAGCAGTACTTC. This gives the protein CSASVGTVSYEQYF. The chain carries TRBV20-1 and TRBJ2-7; 7 nucleotides agree with TRBD1. CDR1 and CDR2 from the germline V gene are DFQATT and SNEGSKA (reference sequence). CDR3 length: 14 amino acids. Trimming cost V 6 bases and J 0 bases; bases outside gene matches: 8.

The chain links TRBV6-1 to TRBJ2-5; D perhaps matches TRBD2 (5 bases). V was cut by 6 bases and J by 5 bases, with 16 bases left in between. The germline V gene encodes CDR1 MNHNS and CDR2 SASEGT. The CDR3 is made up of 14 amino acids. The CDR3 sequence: CASSLLWASETQYF. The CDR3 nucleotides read TGTGCCAGCAGCTTGCTTTGGGCTAGCGAGACCCAGTACTTC.

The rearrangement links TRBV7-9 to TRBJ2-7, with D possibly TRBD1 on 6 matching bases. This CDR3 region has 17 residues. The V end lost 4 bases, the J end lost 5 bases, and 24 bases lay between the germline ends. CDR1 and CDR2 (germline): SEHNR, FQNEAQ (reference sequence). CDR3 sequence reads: CASSSTPGASAWDEQYF. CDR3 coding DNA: TGTGCCAGCAGCTCGACCCCAGGGGCAAGCGCGTGGGACGAGCAGTACTTC.

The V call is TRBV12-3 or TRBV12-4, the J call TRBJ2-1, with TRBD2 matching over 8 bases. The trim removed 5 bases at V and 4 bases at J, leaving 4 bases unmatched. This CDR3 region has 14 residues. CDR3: CASSKLAVYNEQFF. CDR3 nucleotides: TGTGCCAGCAGTAAACTAGCGGTGTACAATGAGCAGTTCTTC.

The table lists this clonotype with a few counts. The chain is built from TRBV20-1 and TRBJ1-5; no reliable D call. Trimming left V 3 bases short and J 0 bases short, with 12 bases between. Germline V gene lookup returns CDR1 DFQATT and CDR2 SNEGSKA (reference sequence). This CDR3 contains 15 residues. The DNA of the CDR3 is TGCAGTGCTAGTGGTTACCGGGATAGCAATCAGCCCCAGCATTTT. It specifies CSASGYRDSNQPQHF.

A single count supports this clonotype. Written as DNA, the CDR3 is TGTGCCAGCAGAACTAGCGGGGTCTCCTACGAGCAGTACTTC. Residues: CASRTSGVSYEQYF. This chain connects TRBV25-1 to TRBJ2-7, with 10 bases identical to TRBD2. Germline V lookup: CDR1 MGHDK, CDR2 SYGVNS. V was clipped by 6 bases and J by 0 bases; unmatched bases: 2. The CDR3 consists of 14 residues.

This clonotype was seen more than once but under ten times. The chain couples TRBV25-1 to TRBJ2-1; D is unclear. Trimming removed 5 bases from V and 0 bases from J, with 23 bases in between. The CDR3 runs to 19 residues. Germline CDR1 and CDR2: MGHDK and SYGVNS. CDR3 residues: CASSIPPIHSIYSYNEQFF. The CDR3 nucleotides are TGTGCCAGCAGTATCCCCCCGATCCACTCGATTTACTCCTACAATGAGCAGTTCTTC.

The CDR3 region is CASSLGRGSLYNTEAFF. For the CDR3, the DNA is TGTGCCAGCAGCTTAGGACGGGGCAGTTTGTACAACACTGAAGCTTTCTTT. This chain uses TRBV7-6 with TRBJ1-1, with a tentative D call TRBD1 (5 bases). V shed 1 base and J shed 2 bases, with 17 bases lying between them. Germline CDR1 is SGHVS and CDR2 is FNYEAQ. There are 17 residues in the CDR3.

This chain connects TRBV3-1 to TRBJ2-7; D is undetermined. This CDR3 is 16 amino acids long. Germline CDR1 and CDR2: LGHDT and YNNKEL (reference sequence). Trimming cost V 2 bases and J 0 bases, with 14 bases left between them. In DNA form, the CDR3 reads TGTGCCAGCAGCCAATCCTCGCTTCCCAACTCCTACGAGCAGTACTTC. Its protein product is CASSQSSLPNSYEQYF.

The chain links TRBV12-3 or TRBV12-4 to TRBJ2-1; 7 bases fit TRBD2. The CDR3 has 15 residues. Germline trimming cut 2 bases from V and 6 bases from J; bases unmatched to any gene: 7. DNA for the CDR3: TGTGCCAGCAGTTTACTAGCGGATACAGGCAATGAGCAGTTCTTC. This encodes CASSLLADTGNEQFF.

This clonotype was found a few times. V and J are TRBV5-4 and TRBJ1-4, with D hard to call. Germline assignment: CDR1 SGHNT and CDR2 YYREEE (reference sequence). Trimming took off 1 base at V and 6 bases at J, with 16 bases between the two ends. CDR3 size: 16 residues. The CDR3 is CASSLFMGGVDEKLFF. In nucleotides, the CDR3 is TGTGCCAGCAGCTTGTTTATGGGTGGAGTGGATGAAAAACTGTTTTTT.

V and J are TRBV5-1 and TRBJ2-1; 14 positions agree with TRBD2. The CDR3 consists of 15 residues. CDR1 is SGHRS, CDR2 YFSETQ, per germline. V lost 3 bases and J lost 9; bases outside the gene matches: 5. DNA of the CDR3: TGCGCCAGCAGCTCAGGACTAGCGGGAGGAGTTGAGCAGTTCTTC. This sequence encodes CASSSGLAGGVEQFF.

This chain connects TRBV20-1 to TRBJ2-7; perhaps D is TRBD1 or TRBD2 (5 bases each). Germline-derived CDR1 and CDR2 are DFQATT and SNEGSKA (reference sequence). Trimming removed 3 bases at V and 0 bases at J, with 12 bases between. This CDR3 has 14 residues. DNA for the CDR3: TGCAGTGCTAGCCGGCAGGGAGACTCCTACGAGCAGTACTTC. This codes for CSASRQGDSYEQYF.

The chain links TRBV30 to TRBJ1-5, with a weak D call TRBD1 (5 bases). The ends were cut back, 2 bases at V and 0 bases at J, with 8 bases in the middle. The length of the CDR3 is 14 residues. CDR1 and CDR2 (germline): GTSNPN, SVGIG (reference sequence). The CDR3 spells CAWSTGYSNQPQHF. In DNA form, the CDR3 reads TGTGCCTGGAGTACAGGTTATAGCAATCAGCCCCAGCATTTT. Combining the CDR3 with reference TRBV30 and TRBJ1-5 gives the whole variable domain SQTIHQWPATLVQPVGSPLSLECTVEGTSNPNLYWYRQAAGRGLQLLFYSVGIGQISSEVPQNLSASRPQDRQFILSSKKLLLSDSGFYLCAWSTGYSNQPQHFGDGTRLSIL.

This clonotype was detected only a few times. The CDR3 here is CSARDSGRPGPNSPLHF. The DNA of the CDR3 is TGCAGTGCTAGAGATTCGGGGCGACCGGGCCCCAATTCACCCCTCCACTTT. The V call is TRBV20-1, the J call TRBJ1-6; possibly TRBD1 for D (5 bases). Trimming removed 0 bases at V and 7 bases at J, with 19 bases between. CDR3 size: 17 residues. Germline V CDR1 and CDR2: DFQATT, SNEGSKA (reference sequence).